Sequencing of this TCR beta chain was carried out in a study of blood T cell repertoires in COVID-19. On the study more broadly: Both acute and convalescent COVID-19 samples were obtained from the United States, Italy and Spain. T cells, B-cell-depleted T cells, or PBMCs supplied cDNA or gDNA.

As processed by the authors: By means of reference gene primer amplification, nucleated cell counts were estimated. Libraries were prepared by immunoSEQ multiplex PCR; TCRdb keeps only in-frame clonotypes and omits some of them. That table furnishes V, J and clone size, whereas the DNA furnished D and trimming. The profile shows a few hundred thousand clones, around nine tenths of them singletons. There are 14 residues in the CDR3. With V trimmed by 2 bases and J by 7 bases, 7 bases remained unmatched. In germline, CDR1 is MNHEY, CDR2 SVGAGI. The source material was peripheral blood. The chain joins TRBV6-5 to TRBJ1-2, with TRBD1 matching 7 bases. The sequence was collected from a man aged 30-40 years with acute or convalescent COVID-19. The CDR3 protein is CASSYPGQTGGYTF. The CDR3 DNA sequence: TGTGCCAGCAGTTACCCGGGACAGACGGGTGGCTACACCTTC.